This is a list of T cell receptor beta chains from one sample in a study of multiple sclerosis patients with progressive multifocal leukoencephalopathy. TCRdb's copy holds only in-frame clones and misses some; the assay was immunoSEQ multiplex PCR. The table includes approximately 30,000 clones, 90% detected once. The sample here was PBMCs, taken from a patient treated with natalizumab. Receptors were obtained from a human donor with multiple sclerosis. Each CDR3 is given with its conserved first and last residue. D genes are given only for firm matches. For some rows the clone size is stated as once, few or many, or as a class when expanded; others skip it.

clone_size	d_call	v_call	j_call	cdr3_aa	cdr3_nt
few	NA	TRBV7-9	TRBJ2-7	CASSLGTVYEQYF	TGTGCCAGCAGCTTAGGGACAGTCTACGAGCAGTACTTC
NA	NA	TRBV7-2	TRBJ2-5	CASSFQETQYF	TGTGCCAGCAGCTTCCAAGAGACCCAGTACTTC
few	TRBD2	TRBV7-2	TRBJ2-3	CASSLTSASGGSSTDTQYF	TGTGCCAGCAGCTTAACGAGTGCTAGCGGGGGCTCTAGCACAGATACGCAGTATTTT
NA	NA	TRBV18	TRBJ2-1	CASSPSGGRHNEQFF	TGTGCCAGCTCACCTTCGGGTGGACGGCACAATGAGCAGTTCTTC
NA	TRBD1	TRBV30	TRBJ1-2	CAWTAGTGNYGYTF	TGTGCCTGGACTGCCGGGACAGGGAACTATGGCTACACCTTC
NA	NA	TRBV6-6	TRBJ1-1	CASSYEGVGTEAFF	TGTGCCAGCAGTTACGAGGGGGTGGGAACTGAAGCTTTCTTT
NA	NA	TRBV6-5	TRBJ2-7	CASSQSNTGIHEQYF	TGTGCCAGCAGCCAGTCGAATACAGGGATCCACGAGCAGTACTTC
NA	NA	TRBV7-3	TRBJ2-2	CASTPMKEVAEDTGELFF	TGTGCCAGCACCCCAATGAAGGAGGTAGCGGAGGACACCGGGGAGCTGTTTTTT
NA	NA	TRBV2	TRBJ2-7	CASSNGYEQYF	TGTGCCAGTTCGAACGGCTACGAGCAGTACTTC
NA	NA	TRBV5-1	TRBJ1-1	CASSLLGLNTEAFF	TGCGCCAGCAGCTTATTGGGACTGAACACTGAAGCTTTCTTT
NA	NA	TRBV6-5	TRBJ1-1	CASSPTDTEAFF	TGTGCCAGCAGCCCGACGGACACTGAAGCTTTCTTT
NA	TRBD1	TRBV6-4	TRBJ1-2	CASAPDRDNYGYTF	TGTGCCAGCGCCCCTGACAGGGACAACTATGGCTACACCTTC
NA	NA	TRBV7-3	TRBJ1-6	CASSSQGTGSPLHF	TGTGCCAGCAGTTCCCAGGGGACCGGGTCACCCCTCCACTTT
NA	NA	TRBV2	TRBJ2-1	CASRLQGTRGHEQFF	TGTGCCAGCAGACTACAGGGGACGCGGGGACATGAGCAGTTCTTC
few	TRBD2	TRBV6-5	TRBJ2-4	CASSPRAGGNIQYF	TGTGCCAGCAGTCCCCGAGCGGGGGGAAACATTCAGTACTTC
NA	NA	TRBV5-6	TRBJ2-7	CASSFTGLLSYEQYF	TGTGCCAGCAGCTTTACAGGGCTGCTCTCCTACGAGCAGTACTTC
NA	NA	TRBV14	TRBJ1-6	CASSQKKPPANSPLHF	TGTGCCAGCAGCCAAAAGAAACCGCCCGCGAATTCACCCCTCCACTTT
NA	NA	TRBV7-9	TRBJ2-3	CASSNSIQSNTDTQYF	TGTGCCAGCAGCAATAGTATCCAGTCTAACACAGATACGCAGTATTTT
NA	TRBD2	TRBV11-2	TRBJ2-1	CASSQLAATYNEQFF	TGTGCCAGCTCTCAACTAGCGGCTACCTACAATGAGCAGTTCTTC
NA	TRBD1	TRBV10-3	TRBJ1-5	CAISGQGNQPQHF	TGTGCCATCAGTGGACAGGGTAATCAGCCCCAGCATTTT
NA	NA	TRBV27	TRBJ2-1	CASTRDNGGNEQFF	TGTGCCAGCACTCGGGACAACGGGGGCAATGAGCAGTTCTTC
NA	TRBD1	TRBV19	TRBJ2-7	CASSSYLDRGSYEQYF	TGTGCCAGTAGTTCCTACCTCGACAGGGGTTCCTACGAGCAGTACTTC
NA	NA	TRBV6-4	TRBJ1-5	CASSEGANQPQHF	TGTGCCAGCAGTGAGGGGGCAAATCAGCCCCAGCATTTT
few	TRBD1	TRBV7-9	TRBJ1-4	CASSPPVRQGGEKLFF	TGTGCCAGCAGCCCACCAGTCCGACAGGGTGGTGAAAAACTGTTTTTT
NA	TRBD1	TRBV2	TRBJ1-1	CASGRGDTEAFF	TGTGCCAGCGGCAGGGGGGACACTGAAGCTTTCTTT
NA	NA	TRBV7-9	TRBJ2-7	CASSVPAGYEQYF	TGTGCCAGCAGCGTCCCGGCCGGTTACGAGCAGTACTTC